A single T cell receptor beta chain is shown here with its context. This record comes from a study of blood T cell repertoires in COVID-19. Study-level background: Samples of COVID-19 (acute and convalescent) were obtained from the United States, Italy and Spain. The analysed material was cDNA or gDNA that came from T cells, B-cell-depleted T cells, or PBMCs.

There are 16 residues in the CDR3. V shed 4 bases and J shed 1 base, with 14 bases lying between them. Germline loops: CDR1 LGHNA, CDR2 YSLEER. Some clones are missing from TCRdb's copy, which holds only in-frame ones; the method was immunoSEQ multiplex PCR. The data show 210,000 or so clones, 84% seen once. The receptor was isolated from a woman of 80 years or more with active or convalescent COVID-19. The sequencing sample was made of peripheral blood. This chain links TRBV4-3 with TRBJ1-3; no clear D gene. The CDR3 region has the DNA TGCGCCAGCAGCCCCACGAGAGGTTTTTCTGGAAACACCATATATTTT. Protein: CASSPTRGFSGNTIYF.